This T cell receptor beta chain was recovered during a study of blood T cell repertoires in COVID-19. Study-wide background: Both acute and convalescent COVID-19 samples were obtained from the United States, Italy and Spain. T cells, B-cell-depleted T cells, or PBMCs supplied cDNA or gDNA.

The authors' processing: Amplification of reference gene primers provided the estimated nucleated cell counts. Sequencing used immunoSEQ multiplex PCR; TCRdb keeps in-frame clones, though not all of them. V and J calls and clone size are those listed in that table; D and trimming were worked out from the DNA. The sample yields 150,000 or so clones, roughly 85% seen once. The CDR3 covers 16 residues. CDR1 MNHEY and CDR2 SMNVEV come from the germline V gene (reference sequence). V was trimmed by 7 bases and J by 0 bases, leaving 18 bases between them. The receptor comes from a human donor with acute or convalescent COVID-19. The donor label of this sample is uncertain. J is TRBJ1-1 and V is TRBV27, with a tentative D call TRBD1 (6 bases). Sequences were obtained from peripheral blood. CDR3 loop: CASTKEPQGMNTEAFF. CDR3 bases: TGTGCCAGCACGAAAGAACCCCAGGGGATGAACACTGAAGCTTTCTTT.